This TCR beta chain is drawn from a study of neurological immune-mediated disorders (dated by TCRdb to the late 2010s). Regarding the complete study: Peripheral blood TCR-beta repertoires from HTLV-I-associated myelopathy (HAM/TSP) patients, multiple sclerosis patients and healthy controls were compared by UMI-based sequencing. The cohort was made up of 68 subjects, consisting of roughly 15 HAM/TSP patients, roughly 35 multiple sclerosis patients and around 20 healthy controls. The 90 to 110 TCR-beta libraries included longitudinal samples, technical triplicates and paired sorted CD4+ and CD8+ T-cell subsets alongside PBMC samples. General study outcomes and caveats: TCR clonal expansion was greatest in HAM/TSP patients and smallest in MS patients, who ranked below even healthy controls. No identical CDR3 amino acid sequences were shared among expanded clones across subjects, suggesting private TCR-beta repertoires in all groups.

This clonotype was counted ten times or more. Its target antigen remains unknown. Qualities for individual bases were not recorded, and no much larger clone is one base off. The healthy controls were volunteers from blood banks in Maryland, USA. For unsorted PBMC libraries, 2 million PBMCs were used after storage in RNAlater at -80 degrees C until RNA extraction. Peripheral blood underwent Ficoll-Hypaque density gradient centrifugation to isolate PBMCs, which were then cryopreserved in liquid nitrogen. cDNA was synthesized by template-switch 5'RACE using a primer with a 10-nucleotide random unique molecular identifier that tagged each TCR transcript. Every sequencing run covered 15-18 subjects and yielded more than 180 million TCR-beta sequences. The RNeasy kit was used for extraction of total RNA. Using the KAPA Real-time Library Amplification kit, TCR-beta VDJ regions were amplified with primers for the TCR constant region and the 5'RACE anchor. A first PCR added sample indexes and Illumina adaptors, and a second PCR then raised library yield. After Ampure bead purification, the TCR product of roughly 650 bp was size-selected on a 2% E-gel SizeSelection system. Library quality was checked on a Bioanalyzer, concentration was measured with Qubit, and libraries were quantified with the Kapa Library Quantification kit before pooling. An Illumina HiSeq 2500 was used to sequence the libraries paired-end at 2 x 150 bp. To increase sequence diversity, about 25-31% phiX was spiked into each library pool. The study's own analysis went as follows. Quality-filtered reads were processed with the UMI-based MiGEC pipeline, and over 80% of raw TCR sequences were removed by the MiGEC pipeline during error correction. IMGT germline references were used for alignment of VDJ genes, and clonotypes were defined by a unique CDR3 amino acid sequence together with V-J genes. VDJtools evaluated clonal expansion, Shannon diversity and CDR3 relatedness (CalcPairwiseDistances, ClusterSamples); CLCbio workbench built phylogenetic trees. Expanded clones were defined as having at least 8 unique UMIs, based on coefficient-of-variation modelling across technical triplicates. The public sequencing data were trimmed at Q25 with fastp and processed into clonotypes with MiXCR by TCRdb, which kept only in-frame beta chains. Records with the same CDR3 protein are collapsed into one entry carrying the most frequent genes and DNA. For this entry, the V and J calls and clone size follow TCRdb and not the study's own pipeline. This sample has about 84,000 distinct CDR3 sequences in its table, and around 10% of those were observed once. The ten largest make up about 1.7% of the sample.

V loses 5 bases, J loses 5 bases, and the germline ends lie 19 bases apart. Looking up the germline V gene yields CDR1 SGHVS and CDR2 FNYEAQ. From the cysteine up to the phenylalanine, the CDR3 has a length of 15 residues. Only the CDR3 part of the read is kept: 45 bases, read in frame from the first base. Sequencing input: PBMCs. The receptor was derived from a man aged 35-49 years in good health. Here the chain combines TRBV7-6 and TRBJ2-7; no D gene is confidently identified. The CDR3 reads CASSNLGSLSHEQYF. The nucleotides are TGTGCCAGCAGCAATTTGGGGTCCCTATCCCACGAGCAGTACTTC. Where the CDR3 stops, the reference TRBV7-6 and TRBJ2-7 genes take over; the full variable domain is GAGVSQSPRYKVTKRGQDVALRCDPISGHVSLYWYRQALGQGPEFLTYFNYEAQQDKSGLPNDRFSAERPEGSISTLTIQRTEQRDSAMYRCASSNLGSLSHEQYFGPGTRLTVT.